This TCR beta chain was identified in a study of OX40 agonist ivuxolimab in advanced cancers. Study summary: Intravenous ivuxolimab was administered to patients every 2 weeks at 0.01 to 10 mg/kg. The study reported partial responses in three patients: one hepatocellular carcinoma, two cutaneous melanoma. Overall study results and limits: Clonal expansion was seen in CD4+ and CD8+ blood T cells by week 6 at 0.1 to 3.0 mg/kg.

The protocol was immunoSEQ multiplex PCR, while the TCRdb copy is restricted to in-frame clones and leaves out a portion. The table lists nearly 80,000 clones, about 83% of them singletons, with roughly 25% in the top ten. Points on this clone: Its antigen remains unidentified.

The material sequenced was CD4+ or CD8+ T cells sorted from blood, taken in a trial of the OX40 agonist ivuxolimab. This receptor was taken from an adult with an advanced solid tumor such as melanoma, head and neck, liver or kidney cancer.

CDR3 sequence reads: CASKPGAANLGYTF. CDR3 bases: TGTGCCAGCAAACCGGGGGCAGCGAACCTGGGCTACACCTTC. The V gene is TRBV6-1, the J gene TRBJ1-2; a weak D match, TRBD1 (6 bases). V was clipped by 7 bases and J by 8 bases, with 20 bases between them. The length of the CDR3 is 14 residues. Germline loops: CDR1 MNHNS, CDR2 SASEGT.